Reported below is one T cell receptor (beta chain). Its specificity is not known. The data were taken from a study of T cells expressing NK-cell markers. Findings of the study overall: Leadership of the CD3+CD56-NKG2C+ fraction also belonged to these clonotypes in a handful of donors.

One entry per CDR3 protein, without DNA, is what TCRdb gives after re-calling the 5' RACE reads. The sample yields some 340,000 distinct CDR3 sequences, of which the top ten take up 5% to 5.5%. The specimen sequenced was blood T cells: a sorted CD56 or NKG2C T cell subset, CD4+ or CD8+ T cells, or bulk PBMC T cells (not recorded which). The receptor was derived from a man aged 18-75 years in good health.

The chain's CDR3 is CASSQALLRVGDGYTF. The rearrangement uses TRBV3-1 and TRBJ1-2; checking the TCRdb D call of TRBD1 is not possible without DNA. Germline V gives CDR1 LGHDT, CDR2 YNNKEL (reference sequence). There are 16 residues in the CDR3.